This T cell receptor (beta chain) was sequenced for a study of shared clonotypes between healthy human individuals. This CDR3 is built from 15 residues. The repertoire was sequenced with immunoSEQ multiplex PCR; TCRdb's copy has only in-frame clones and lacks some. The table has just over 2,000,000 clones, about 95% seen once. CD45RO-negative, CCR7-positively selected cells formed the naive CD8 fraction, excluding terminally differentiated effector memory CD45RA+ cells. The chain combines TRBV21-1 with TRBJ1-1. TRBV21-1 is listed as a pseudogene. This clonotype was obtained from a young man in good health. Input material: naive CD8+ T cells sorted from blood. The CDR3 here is CASSKVLGVDTEAFF. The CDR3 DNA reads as TGTGCCAGCAGCAAAGTTCTGGGGGTAGACACTGAAGCTTTCTTT.